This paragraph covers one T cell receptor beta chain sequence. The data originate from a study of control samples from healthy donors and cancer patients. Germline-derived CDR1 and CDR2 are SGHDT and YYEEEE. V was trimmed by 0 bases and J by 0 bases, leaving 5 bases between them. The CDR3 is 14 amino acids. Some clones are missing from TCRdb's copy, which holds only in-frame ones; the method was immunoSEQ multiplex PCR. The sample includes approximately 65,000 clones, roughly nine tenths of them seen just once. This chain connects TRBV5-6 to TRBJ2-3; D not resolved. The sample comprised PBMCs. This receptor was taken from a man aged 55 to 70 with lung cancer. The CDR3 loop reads CASSLVASTDTQYF. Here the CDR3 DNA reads TGTGCCAGCAGCTTGGTGGCTAGCACAGATACGCAGTATTTT.